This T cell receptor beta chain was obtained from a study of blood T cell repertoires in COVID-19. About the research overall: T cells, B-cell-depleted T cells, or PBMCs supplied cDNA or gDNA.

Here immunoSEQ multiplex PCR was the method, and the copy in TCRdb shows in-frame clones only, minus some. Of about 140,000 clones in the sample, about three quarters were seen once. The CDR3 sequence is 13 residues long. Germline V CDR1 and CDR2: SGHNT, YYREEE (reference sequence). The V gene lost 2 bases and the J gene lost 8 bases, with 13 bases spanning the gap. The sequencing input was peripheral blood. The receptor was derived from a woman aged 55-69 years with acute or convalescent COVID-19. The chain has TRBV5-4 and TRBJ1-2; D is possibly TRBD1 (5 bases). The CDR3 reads CASSFKGRLGYTF. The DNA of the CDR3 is TGTGCCAGCAGCTTTAAGGGGCGGCTCGGCTACACCTTC.